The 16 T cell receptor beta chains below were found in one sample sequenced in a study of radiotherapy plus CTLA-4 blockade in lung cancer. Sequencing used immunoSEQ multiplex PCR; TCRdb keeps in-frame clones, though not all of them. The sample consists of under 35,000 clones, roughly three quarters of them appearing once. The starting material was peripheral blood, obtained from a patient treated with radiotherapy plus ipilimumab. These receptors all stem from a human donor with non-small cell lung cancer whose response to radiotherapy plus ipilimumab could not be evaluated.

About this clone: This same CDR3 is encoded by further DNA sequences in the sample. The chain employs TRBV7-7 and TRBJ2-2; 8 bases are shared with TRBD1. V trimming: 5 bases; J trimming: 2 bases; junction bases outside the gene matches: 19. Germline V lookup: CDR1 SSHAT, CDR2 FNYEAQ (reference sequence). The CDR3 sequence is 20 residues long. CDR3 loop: CASSPLGTGAPESNTGELFF. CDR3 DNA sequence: TGTGCCAGCAGCCCCCTGGGGACAGGAGCCCCTGAATCCAACACCGGGGAGCTGTTTTTT. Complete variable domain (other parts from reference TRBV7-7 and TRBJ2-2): GAGVSQSPRYKVTKRGQDVTLRCDPISSHATLYWYQQALGQGPEFLTYFNYEAQPDKSGLPSDRFSAERPEGSISTLTIQRTEQRDSAMYRCASSPLGTGAPESNTGELFFGEGSRLTVL.

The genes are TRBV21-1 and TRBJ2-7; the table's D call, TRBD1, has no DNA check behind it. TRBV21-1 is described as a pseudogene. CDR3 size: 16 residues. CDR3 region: CASSKGGTDDSYEQYF. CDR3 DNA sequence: TGTGCCAGCAGCAAAGGGGGGACAGACGACTCCTACGAGCAGTACTTC.

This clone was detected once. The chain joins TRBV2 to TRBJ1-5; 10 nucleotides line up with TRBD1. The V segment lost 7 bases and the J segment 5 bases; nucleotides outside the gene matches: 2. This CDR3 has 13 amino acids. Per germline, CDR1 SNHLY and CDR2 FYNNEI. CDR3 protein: CASTGTGDQPQHF. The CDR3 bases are TGTGCCAGCACCGGGACAGGGGATCAGCCCCAGCATTTT.

CDR3 residues: CASSLADTEQFF. CDR3 coding DNA: TGTGCCAGCAGCCTAGCCGATACTGAGCAGTTCTTC. The chain is built from TRBV5-6 and TRBJ2-1, with TRBD2 as a possible D gene (5 bases). Trimming pared 4 bases from V and 9 bases from J, leaving 11 bases between. CDR3 length equals 12 residues. Germline CDR1 and CDR2: SGHDT and YYEEEE.

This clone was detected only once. Here the CDR3 reads CASSFSGLAYTF. In DNA form, the CDR3 reads TGTGCCAGCAGCTTTTCAGGGTTAGCCTACACCTTC. The chain uses TRBV7-8 and TRBJ1-2, with TRBD1 as a possible D gene (5 bases). The germline gives CDR1 SGHVS, CDR2 FQNEAQ. The CDR3 is 12 residues long. The V and J ends lost 3 bases and 10 bases respectively, with 12 bases between them.

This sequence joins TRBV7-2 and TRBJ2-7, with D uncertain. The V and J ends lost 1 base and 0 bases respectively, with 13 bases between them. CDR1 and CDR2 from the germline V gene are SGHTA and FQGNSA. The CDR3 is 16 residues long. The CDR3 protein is CASSLGATGLSYEQYF. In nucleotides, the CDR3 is TGTGCCAGCAGCTTAGGAGCGACTGGTCTCTCCTACGAGCAGTACTTC. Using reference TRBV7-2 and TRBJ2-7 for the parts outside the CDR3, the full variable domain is GAGVSQSPSNKVTEKGKDVELRCDPISGHTALYWYRQSLGQGLEFLIYFQGNSAPDKSGLPSDRFSAERTGGSVSTLTIQRTQQEDSAVYLCASSLGATGLSYEQYFGPGTRLTVT.

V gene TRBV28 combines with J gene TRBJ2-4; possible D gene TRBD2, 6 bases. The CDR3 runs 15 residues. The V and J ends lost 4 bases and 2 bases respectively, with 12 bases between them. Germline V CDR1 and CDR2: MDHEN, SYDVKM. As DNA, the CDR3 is TGTGCCAGCAGTTCGCACGGGAGTACCAAAAACATTCAGTACTTC. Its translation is CASSSHGSTKNIQYF. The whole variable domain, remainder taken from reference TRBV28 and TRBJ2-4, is DVKVTQSSRYLVKRTGEKVFLECVQDMDHENMFWYRQDPGLGLRLIYFSYDVKMKEKGDIPEGYSVSREKKERFSLILESASTNQTSMYLCASSSHGSTKNIQYFGAGTRLSVL.

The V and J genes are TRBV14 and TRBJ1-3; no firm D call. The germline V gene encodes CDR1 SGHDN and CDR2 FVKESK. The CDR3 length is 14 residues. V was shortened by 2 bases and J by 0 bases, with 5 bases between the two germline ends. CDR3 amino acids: CASSQFHSGNTIYF. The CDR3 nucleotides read TGTGCCAGCAGCCAATTCCACTCTGGAAACACCATATATTTT.

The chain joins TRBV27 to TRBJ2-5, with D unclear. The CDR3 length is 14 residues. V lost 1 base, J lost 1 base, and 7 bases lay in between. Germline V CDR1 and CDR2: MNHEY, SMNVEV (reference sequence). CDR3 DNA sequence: TGTGCCAGCAGTTTATTTGCCGGCCAAGAGACCCAGTACTTC. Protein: CASSLFAGQETQYF.

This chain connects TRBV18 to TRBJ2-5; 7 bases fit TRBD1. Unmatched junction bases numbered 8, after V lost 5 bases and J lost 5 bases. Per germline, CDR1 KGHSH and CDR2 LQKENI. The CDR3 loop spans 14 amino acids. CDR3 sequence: CASSTGAQVETQYF. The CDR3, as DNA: TGTGCCAGCTCAACAGGGGCACAGGTCGAGACCCAGTACTTC.

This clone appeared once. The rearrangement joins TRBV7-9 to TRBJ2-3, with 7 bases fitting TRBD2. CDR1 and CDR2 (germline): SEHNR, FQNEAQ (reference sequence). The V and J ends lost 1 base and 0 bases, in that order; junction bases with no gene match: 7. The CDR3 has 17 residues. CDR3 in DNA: TGTGCCAGCAGCTTAGGCCCACGGGGGGTCAGCACAGATACGCAGTATTTT. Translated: CASSLGPRGVSTDTQYF.

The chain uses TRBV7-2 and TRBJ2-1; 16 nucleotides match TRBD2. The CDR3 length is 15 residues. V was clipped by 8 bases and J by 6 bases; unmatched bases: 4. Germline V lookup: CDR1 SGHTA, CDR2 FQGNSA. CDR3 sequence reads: CASGTSGRVGNEQFF. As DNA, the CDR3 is TGTGCCAGCGGGACTAGCGGGAGGGTTGGCAATGAGCAGTTCTTC. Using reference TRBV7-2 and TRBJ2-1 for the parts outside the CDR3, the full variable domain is GAGVSQSPSNKVTEKGKDVELRCDPISGHTALYWYRQSLGQGLEFLIYFQGNSAPDKSGLPSDRFSAERTGGSVSTLTIQRTQQEDSAVYLCASGTSGRVGNEQFFGPGTRLTVL.

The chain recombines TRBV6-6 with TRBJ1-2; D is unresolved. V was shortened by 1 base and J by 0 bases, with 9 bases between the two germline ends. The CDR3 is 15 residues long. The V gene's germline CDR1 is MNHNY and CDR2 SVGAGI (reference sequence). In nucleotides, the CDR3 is TGTGCCAGCAGTTACTTTCCAGAATCTAACTATGGCTACACCTTC. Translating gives CASSYFPESNYGYTF.

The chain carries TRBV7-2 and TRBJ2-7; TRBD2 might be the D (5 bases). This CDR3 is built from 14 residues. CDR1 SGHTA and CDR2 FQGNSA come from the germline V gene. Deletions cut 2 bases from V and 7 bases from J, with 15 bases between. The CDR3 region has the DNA TGTGCCAGCAGCTTACGCCTCGGTGGGAGAGAGCAGTACTTC. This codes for CASSLRLGGREQYF.

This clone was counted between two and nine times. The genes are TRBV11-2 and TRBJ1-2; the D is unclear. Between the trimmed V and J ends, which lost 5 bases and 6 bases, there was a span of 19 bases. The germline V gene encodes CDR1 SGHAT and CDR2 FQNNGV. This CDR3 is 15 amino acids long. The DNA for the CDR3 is TGTGCCAGCAGCCATGATCTTGGAGGGATCGATGGCTACACCTTC. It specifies CASSHDLGGIDGYTF.

The DNA of the CDR3 is TGTGCCAGCAGCCTCGGTGGAGGCGGTGGGGACTCCTACGAGCAGTACTTC. Amino acids: CASSLGGGGGDSYEQYF. The chain combines TRBV7-2 with TRBJ2-7; the D gene is possibly TRBD2 (5 bases). V shed 5 bases and J shed 0 bases, with 20 bases lying between them. The germline V gene has CDR1 SGHTA and CDR2 FQGNSA. The CDR3 sequence is 17 residues long.